The source of this T cell receptor (beta chain) is a study of OX40 agonist ivuxolimab in advanced cancers. Study as a whole: The study enrolled dose-escalation patients with hepatocellular carcinoma, melanoma, renal cell or head and neck cancer.

Study outcomes and limitations: Those patients achieving a partial response at 0.1-3.0 mg/kg showed among the lowest clonal expansion.

Assay: immunoSEQ multiplex PCR; the TCRdb copy retains only in-frame clones and omits some. The sample holds about 70,000 clones, roughly 88% seen once. In regard to this clone: Its antigen remains unknown.

The CDR3 is 15 amino acids. V gave up 5 bases and J gave up 6 bases; unmatched junction bases: 4. The V gene's germline CDR1 is SGHRS and CDR2 YFSETQ. The sequenced sample was CD4+ or CD8+ T cells sorted from blood, obtained in a trial of the OX40 agonist ivuxolimab. This TCR came from an adult with an advanced solid tumor such as melanoma, head and neck, liver or kidney cancer. The gene calls are TRBV5-1 and TRBJ2-3; TRBD2 agrees at 15 bases. DNA of the CDR3: TGCGCCAGCAGACGGACTAGCGGGAGGGGTGATACGCAGTATTTT. As protein: CASRRTSGRGDTQYF.